This T cell receptor (beta chain) was found in a study of cytomegalovirus exposure and HLA in healthy donors. Study findings and constraints: Association of a missense DCLRE1C variant with TCR beta V- and J-gene trimming was reported in a later analysis. Upon later analysis, HLA-associated TCR beta chains proved more clonally expanded than other, equally common chains.

Both 60 Vbeta primers and 13 Jbeta primers went into the PCR. Sequencing was performed with immunoSEQ multiplex PCR; in TCRdb, only in-frame clones are kept and a portion is missing. The sample records 140,000 or so clones, around four fifths being singletons. CDR1 and CDR2 (germline): KGHSH, LQKENI. The CDR3 length is 13 residues. Trimming cost V 0 bases and J 6 bases, with 9 bases left between them. Points on this clone: Its antigen is as yet unknown.

The chain recombines TRBV18 with TRBJ2-7; the D gene is possibly TRBD1 (5 bases). The sequenced sample was PBMCs. The sequence came from a woman aged 60-70 years in good health and CMV-seropositive. In DNA form, the CDR3 reads TGTGCCAGCTCACCACCGGGGCAGGGCGAGCAGTACTTC. It encodes CASSPPGQGEQYF.